This T cell receptor beta chain is from a study of shared clonotypes between healthy human individuals. The CDR3 has 15 residues. Trimming took 2 bases from V and 2 from J; bases not matched to a gene: 6. Germline V gene data show CDR1 as MRHNA and CDR2 as SNTAGT. Data came from immunoSEQ multiplex PCR; TCRdb stores just in-frame clones and leaves some out. The sample lists about 1 million clones; around 74% were seen once. The sample consisted of memory CD4+ T cells sorted from blood. Subset here: CD45RA-negative fraction. The chain has TRBV6-4 and TRBJ2-7; 7 bases align to TRBD1. The sequence was collected from a man between 18 and 29 years old in good health. The CDR3 DNA is TGTGCCAGCAGTGACCTTGACAGGGTCCCCTACGAGCAGTACTTC. Residues: CASSDLDRVPYEQYF.